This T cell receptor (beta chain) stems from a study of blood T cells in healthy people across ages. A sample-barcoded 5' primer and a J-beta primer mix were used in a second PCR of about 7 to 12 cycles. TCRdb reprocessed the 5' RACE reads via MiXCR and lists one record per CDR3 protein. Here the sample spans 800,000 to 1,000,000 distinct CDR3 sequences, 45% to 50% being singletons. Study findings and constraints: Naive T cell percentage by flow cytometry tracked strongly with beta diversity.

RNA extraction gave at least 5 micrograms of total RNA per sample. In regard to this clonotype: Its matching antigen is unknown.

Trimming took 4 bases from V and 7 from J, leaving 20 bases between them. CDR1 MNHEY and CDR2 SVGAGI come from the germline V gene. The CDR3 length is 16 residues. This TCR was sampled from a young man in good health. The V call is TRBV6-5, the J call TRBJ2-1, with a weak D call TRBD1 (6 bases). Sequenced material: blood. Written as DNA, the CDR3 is TGTGCCAGCAGTTCATGGACAGCCGGGGACCATAATGAGCAGTTCTTC. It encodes CASSSWTAGDHNEQFF.